These 27 T cell receptor beta chains were sequenced from one sample in a study of regulatory T cells in long-lasting Graves disease. With iRepertoire HTBI primers and Arm-PCR of CDR3 regions, TCR beta libraries were built. TCRdb independently ran MiXCR on the multiplex PCR reads; one entry per CDR3 protein. The data contain roughly 430,000 distinct CDR3 sequences, 21% of them seen just once; the ten biggest clones take up 13% to 15%. As for time point: persistent/refractory GD, antithyroid drugs over 5 years with positive TRAb. PBMCs were the source of the RNA used for TCR sequencing. The sample consisted of peripheral blood mononuclear cells (PBMCs), taken when the disease was refractory, from a patient treated with antithyroid drugs. The receptors were sampled from a female donor with Graves disease.

This sequence joins TRBV3-1 and TRBJ2-7; 7 bases are a match to TRBD2. The J segment lost 3 bases and the V segment lost 0 bases, leaving 5 bases of the junction unmatched. The CDR3 is 15 amino acids. Germline lookup yields CDR1 LGHDT and CDR2 YNNKEL (reference sequence). The CDR3, as DNA: TGTGCCAGCAGCCAAGACCCGGGAGGTTACTACGAGCAGTACTTC. Translation gives CASSQDPGGYYEQYF.

This clonotype was observed many times. This rearrangement joins TRBV12-3 or TRBV12-4 to TRBJ2-7, with 7 bases matching TRBD2. CDR3 size: 15 residues. The ends lost 0 bases at V and 0 bases at J; junction bases unmatched: 2. CDR3 sequence (DNA): TGTGCCAGCAGTTTAGCCCGGGACTACTCCTACGAGCAGTACTTC. It specifies CASSLARDYSYEQYF.

This clonotype has a handful of counts. The CDR3 here is CASSFPPGQSGELFF. CDR3 nucleotides: TGTGCCAGCAGTTTCCCCCCGGGACAGTCCGGGGAGCTGTTTTTT. The V gene is TRBV6-5, the J gene TRBJ2-2; TRBD1 matches at 7 bases. This CDR3 region has 15 residues. With V trimmed by 4 bases and J by 6 bases, 8 bases remained unmatched. Germline-derived CDR1 and CDR2 are MNHEY and SVGAGI.

Only a few counts were recorded for this clonotype. The gene calls are TRBV5-1 and TRBJ2-7; D could derive from TRBD1 or TRBD2 (5 bases each). V gave up 4 bases and J gave up 5 bases, with 10 bases separating them. Germline CDR1 reads SGHRS; CDR2 reads YFSETQ. CDR3 size: 12 residues. CDR3 sequence: CASSVEGNEQYF. CDR3 in DNA: TGCGCCAGCAGCGTCGAGGGGAACGAGCAGTACTTC.

V usage is TRBV14 and J usage is TRBJ2-7; TRBD1 is a possible D gene (5 bases). Germline V CDR1 and CDR2: SGHDN, FVKESK. There are 14 residues in the CDR3. V was cut by 0 bases and J by 2 bases, with 8 bases left in between. For the CDR3, the DNA is TGTGCCAGCAGCCAAGACACAGGTGCCTACGAGCAGTACTTC. It yields the protein CASSQDTGAYEQYF.

This clonotype was detected many times. The chain has TRBV28 and TRBJ2-7; TRBD2 is a possible D gene (5 bases). This CDR3 spans 13 amino acids. Trimming removed 4 bases at V and 0 bases at J, with 7 bases between. Germline V CDR1 and CDR2: MDHEN, SYDVKM. CDR3 in DNA: TGTGCCAGCAGTTCGGGATACTCCTACGAGCAGTACTTC. This translates into CASSSGYSYEQYF.

The rearrangement links TRBV20-1 to TRBJ2-5; tentatively, D is TRBD1 or TRBD2 (5 bases each). There are 14 residues in the CDR3. Germline CDR1 and CDR2: DFQATT and SNEGSKA (reference sequence). Trimming took off 4 bases at V and 4 bases at J, with 16 bases between the two ends. CDR3 amino acids: CSATGPGWLETQYF. As DNA, the CDR3 is TGCAGTGCTACGGGACCCGGATGGTTAGAGACCCAGTACTTC.

At least ten counts were recorded for this clonotype. The chain carries TRBV24-1 and TRBJ1-2; 9 positions match TRBD1. The ends lost 3 bases at V and 6 bases at J; junction bases unmatched: 7. CDR3 length: 15 residues. Germline V gene lookup returns CDR1 KGHDR and CDR2 SFDVKD. CDR3 loop: CATSDPGQGRDGYTF. In DNA, the CDR3 is TGTGCCACCAGTGATCCCGGACAGGGGCGAGATGGCTACACCTTC.

This clonotype was seen ten or more times. The chain links TRBV12-3 or TRBV12-4 to TRBJ1-1; D might be TRBD1 (5 bases). The ends were cut back, 6 bases at V and 5 bases at J, with 25 bases in the middle. The CDR3 contains 17 residues. CDR3 amino acids: CASSSDLTVWGSTEAFF. CDR3 DNA sequence: TGTGCCAGCAGCTCCGATTTGACAGTGTGGGGTAGTACTGAAGCTTTCTTT.

Worth noting for this clonotype: A much larger clone differs by one base, so this may be a read error. The J gene is TRBJ2-7, the V gene TRBV4-2; D is unclear. V lost 0 bases, J lost 5 bases, and 5 bases lay in between. From germline, CDR1 is LGHNA and CDR2 YNFKEQ. The CDR3 covers 12 residues. The CDR3 spells CASSQDGHEQYF. The CDR3 coding sequence is TGTGCCAGCAGCCAAGATGGCCACGAGCAGTACTTC.

Of note for this clonotype: A far bigger clonotype differs at one base, so this is likely a read error. The V call is TRBV2, the J call TRBJ2-5; TRBD2 agrees at 8 bases. This CDR3 has 14 amino acids. After removal of 8 bases from V and 5 bases from J, the junction contained 10 bases not matched to a gene. Germline V lookup: CDR1 SNHLY, CDR2 FYNNEI. Here the CDR3 reads CASAREASLETQYF. The CDR3 DNA follows: TGTGCCAGCGCGCGGGAGGCATCTCTCGAGACCCAGTACTTC.

This clonotype was seen ten or more times. The chain couples TRBV2 to TRBJ2-2; unclear D gene. Trimming stripped 4 bases from V and 7 bases from J, with 10 bases between. The CDR3 has 13 residues. Germline-derived CDR1 and CDR2 are SNHLY and FYNNEI. CDR3 bases: TGTGCCAGCAGTGGGCTACTGGGCGGGGAGCTGTTTTTT. Protein: CASSGLLGGELFF.

This clonotype was seen repeatedly, ten times or more. The CDR3 nucleotides are TGTGCCAGCAGAACTAGCGGTTCGGCCTACGAGCAGTACTTC. This codes for CASRTSGSAYEQYF. The chain employs TRBV2 and TRBJ2-7, with 8 bases that match TRBD2. CDR3 length: 14 amino acids. V lost 6 bases to trimming and J lost 2 bases; unmatched junction nucleotides: 6. Germline lookup yields CDR1 SNHLY and CDR2 FYNNEI.

This clonotype occurred many times. The chain is built from TRBV2 and TRBJ2-7, with TRBD1 as a possible D gene (6 bases). The CDR3 contains 13 residues. V gave up 4 bases and J gave up 6 bases, with 13 bases separating them. The germline CDR1 and CDR2 sequences are SNHLY and FYNNEI. The CDR3 is CASSGTDRREQYF. The DNA for the CDR3 is TGTGCCAGCAGTGGGACAGACCGCCGCGAGCAGTACTTC.

The table lists this clonotype with many counts. V gene TRBV3-1 combines with J gene TRBJ1-2; D is unresolved. V was trimmed by 0 bases and J by 4 bases, leaving 9 bases between them. In germline, CDR1 is LGHDT, CDR2 YNNKEL (reference sequence). The length of the CDR3 is 14 residues. CDR3 in amino acids: CASSQDLGTYGYTF. The CDR3 nucleotides are TGTGCCAGCAGCCAAGATTTGGGCACCTATGGCTACACCTTC.

The genes are TRBV12-3 or TRBV12-4 and TRBJ2-3; tentatively, D is TRBD1 or TRBD2 (5 bases each). V was pared by 10 bases and J by 1 base, with 12 bases between. This CDR3 comprises 13 residues. CDR3 DNA sequence: TGTGCCACTTCAGGGAGTCGCACAGATACGCAGTATTTT. Amino acids: CATSGSRTDTQYF.

The chain recombines TRBV28 with TRBJ1-1; perhaps TRBD1 as D (5 bases). This CDR3 contains 13 residues. V lost 4 bases to trimming and J lost 5 bases, with 11 bases between them. Germline lookup yields CDR1 MDHEN and CDR2 SYDVKM. This chain's CDR3 is CASSCQGRTEAFF. In DNA form, the CDR3 reads TGTGCCAGCAGTTGCCAGGGTCGGACTGAAGCTTTCTTT.

This clonotype has at least ten counts. The chain carries TRBV12-3 or TRBV12-4 and TRBJ2-7, with TRBD1 as a possible D gene (5 bases). Trimming cost V 3 bases and J 1 base, with 19 bases left between them. The CDR3 has 17 amino acids. CDR3 residues: CASSFGGRAIISYEQYF. CDR3 DNA: TGTGCCAGCAGTTTTGGCGGCAGGGCCATTATTTCCTACGAGCAGTACTTC.

This clonotype was seen a few times. The chain is built from TRBV15 and TRBJ2-1; unclear D gene. Germline CDR1 reads LNHNV; CDR2 reads YYDKDF (reference sequence). The CDR3 extends over 12 amino acids. V dropped 8 bases and J dropped 3 bases, with 8 bases sitting between them. The CDR3: CATGSIYNEQFF. DNA for the CDR3: TGTGCCACCGGTAGTATCTACAATGAGCAGTTCTTC.

This chain uses TRBV10-3 with TRBJ2-3; unclear D gene. CDR3 size: 12 residues. CDR1 and CDR2 (germline): ENHRY, SYGVKD. Trimming pared 1 base from V and 2 bases from J, leaving 1 base between. Written as DNA, the CDR3 is TGTGCCATCAGTGAGTACACAGATACGCAGTATTTT. Translation gives CAISEYTDTQYF.

CDR3 in DNA: TGTGCCAGCAGCTTCAGTGTGGGGGTGGGAGACAATGAGCAGTTCTTC. As protein: CASSFSVGVGDNEQFF. The chain employs TRBV11-2 and TRBJ2-1, with D possibly called TRBD1 or TRBD2 (5 bases each). V was cut by 3 bases and J by 5 bases, with 17 bases left in between. Per the germline V gene, CDR1 is SGHAT and CDR2 is FQNNGV. CDR3 size: 16 residues.

This rearrangement joins TRBV24-1 to TRBJ2-1; maybe TRBD2 (5 bases). Trimming pared 9 bases from V and 8 bases from J, leaving 10 bases between. The CDR3 has 11 amino acids. Per the germline V gene, CDR1 is KGHDR and CDR2 is SFDVKD. CDR3 DNA: TGTGCCACCGGGGAGTTCGATGAGCAGTTCTTC. Its translation: CATGEFDEQFF.

This clonotype has ten or more counts. The rearrangement links TRBV27 to TRBJ1-4; D perhaps matches TRBD1 (5 bases). CDR3 length: 14 amino acids. Between the trimmed V and J ends, which lost 3 bases and 8 bases, there was a span of 13 bases. The germline CDR1 and CDR2 sequences are MNHEY and SMNVEV (reference sequence). This CDR3 reads CASSFFSTAEKLFF. The CDR3 DNA follows: TGTGCCAGCAGTTTTTTTTCGACAGCAGAAAAACTGTTTTTT.

This clonotype was observed a single time. The junction differs from germline at one of its ends, possibly a read error. The J gene is TRBJ2-5, the V gene TRBV24-1, with 9 bases aligning to TRBD1. CDR3 length: 16 residues. The germline V gene encodes CDR1 KGHDR and CDR2 SFDVKD. CDR3 DNA: TGTGCCACCAGTGAGGGGACAGGGAGCACTTGGGAGACCCAATACTTC. This encodes CATSEGTGSTWETQYF.

This clonotype was counted at least ten times. The rearrangement uses TRBV10-3 and TRBJ2-6, with 9 bases matching TRBD1. In germline, CDR1 is ENHRY, CDR2 SYGVKD. The CDR3 is 17 residues long. V was pared by 6 bases and J by 2 bases, with 8 bases of the junction left unmatched. Here the CDR3 reads CAIREDRGPPGANVLTF. In DNA form, the CDR3 reads TGTGCCATCAGGGAGGACAGGGGTCCGCCTGGGGCCAACGTCCTGACTTTC.

This clonotype was seen repeatedly, ten times or more. V usage is TRBV19 and J usage is TRBJ1-2; no clear D gene. CDR1 LNHDA and CDR2 SQIVND come from the germline V gene (reference sequence). Trimming pared 3 bases from V and 4 bases from J, leaving 12 bases between. CDR3 size: 14 residues. The chain's CDR3 is CASSISAQTYGYTF. The CDR3, as DNA: TGTGCCAGTAGTATTTCGGCACAAACCTATGGCTACACCTTC.

J is TRBJ1-1 and V is TRBV19, with 9 nucleotides matching TRBD1. Germline V gene data show CDR1 as LNHDA and CDR2 as SQIVND (reference sequence). The length of the CDR3 is 17 residues. Trimming cost V 3 bases and J 6 bases; bases outside gene matches: 14. The CDR3 DNA sequence: TGTGCCAGTAGTATCCATTCCGGGACAGGGAGAACGGCTGAAGCTTTCTTT. Translating it yields CASSIHSGTGRTAEAFF.